This T cell receptor beta chain was retrieved from a study of control samples from healthy donors and cancer patients. Measured with immunoSEQ multiplex PCR; TCRdb has only the in-frame clones, and not every one. The top ten hold 13% of the sample, which has under 130,000 clones, around 82% seen once. With 4 bases removed from V and 3 bases from J, the gap between germline ends came to 11 bases. Germline V CDR1 and CDR2: SGHKS, YYEKEE (reference sequence). CDR3 size: 14 residues. The chain combines TRBV5-5 with TRBJ1-3; D gene unclear. The specimen was blood. The TCR comes from a woman in her forties or fifties in good health. CDR3: CASSGNSVGNTIYF. The CDR3 nucleotides are TGTGCCAGCAGCGGGAACTCAGTTGGAAACACCATATATTTT.